This TCR beta chain emerged from a study of post-analysis software for immune sequencing data (dated by TCRdb to 2013 to 2016). The study in broad terms: Recorded disease courses included relapsing-remitting, secondary progressive and progressive-relapsing multiple sclerosis, with some patients lacking subtype annotation. A subset of samples was prepared in parallel using single-end sample barcoding, then pooled and co-amplified after Illumina adapter ligation. The multiple sclerosis patient repertoires were compared with approximately 11 previously published healthy control repertoires from donors aged about 6 to 26 years.

From the cysteine up to the phenylalanine, the CDR3 has a length of 15 residues. The sequence is cut down to CDR3 DNA, 45 bases in frame from base 1. The CDR1 and CDR2 encoded by the germline V gene (reference sequence) are DFQATT and SNEGSKA. V ends up 4 bases short and J 2 bases short, with an unmatched junction base count of 7. TCR beta repertoires were profiled from peripheral blood of 10 to 15 young patients with multiple sclerosis to demonstrate the VDJtools post-analysis software. The patients with multiple sclerosis were children and adolescents between roughly 6 and 17 years of age. Only a few counts were recorded for this clonotype. This clone's antigen is unknown. Per-base quality was not reported, and no clone a single base away is much larger than it. Libraries were constructed by PCR. The sequencer was an Illumina HiSeq 2500. To reduce PCR and sequencing biases, unique molecular identifiers were incorporated into the TCR beta cDNA libraries. Some 500,000 cDNA molecules were obtained for every 1 to 10 million input T cells, so each molecule roughly corresponded to one T cell. The same protocol used for the earlier healthy control dataset was applied to prepare and sequence the patient libraries. Within a given batch, samples were prepared together, multiplexed and sequenced on the same HiSeq lane. On the study's bioinformatics: MIGEC was used to process the raw barcoded reads, and molecular identifier groups with only a single read were discarded before consensus assembly and CDR3 extraction. VDJtools was used for post-analysis of the clonotype tables, and diversity was normalized by down-sampling every dataset to the size of the smallest sample. Repertoire overlap clustering matched CDR3 amino acid but not nucleotide sequences to correct batch-related cross-sample contamination. TCRdb trimmed the raw reads at Q25, called clones with MiXCR and kept productive beta chains. Each record represents a unique CDR3 protein, reported with the most common genes and DNA among its rows. TCRdb assigned the V and J calls; the authors' analysis was not used. The sample table shows roughly 570,000 distinct CDR3 sequences, and approximately 34% are seen once. Clones ranked in the top ten supply around 6% of the sample.

Overall study results and their limits: Roughly 5 TRBV segments, including TRBV5-6, TRBV5-1 and TRBV20-1, were significantly more frequent in patients than controls. Direct clustering with F measure showed strong co-clustering of samples prepared in the same batch, prompting a batch-effect correction. Compared with controls, multiple sclerosis patients had significantly lower normalized Chao1 diversity, a finding suggesting substantial peripheral T-cell clonal expansion. The multiple sclerosis patient group was slightly younger than the control group.

The clonotype comes from a girl between 2 and 17 years old with multiple sclerosis. The chain was built from TRBV20-1 and TRBJ1-2, with 10 middle bases fitting TRBD1. The sequencing sample was made of blood. The DNA is as follows: TGCAGTGCTATGGGGACAGGGGAGGGGAACTATGGCTACACCTTC. The resulting protein is CSAMGTGEGNYGYTF.